The 20 T cell receptor beta chains below come from one sample, sequenced in a study of cytomegalovirus exposure and HLA in healthy donors. Primers for the PCR totalled 60 Vbeta and 13 Jbeta. Here immunoSEQ multiplex PCR was the method, and the copy in TCRdb shows in-frame clones only, minus some. This sample has under 200,000 clones, with 86% found just once. Sequenced material: PBMCs. These receptors were collected from a woman between 25 and 40 years old in good health and CMV-seronegative.

This clone was detected a few times. The chain joins TRBV19 to TRBJ1-2, with D perhaps matching TRBD1 (6 bases). This CDR3 comprises 14 residues. V shed 3 bases and J shed 4 bases, with 12 bases lying between them. From germline, CDR1 is LNHDA and CDR2 SQIVND (reference sequence). CDR3 DNA sequence: TGTGCCAGTAGTATGTCCAGGGGTGCCTATGGCTACACCTTC. Translating it yields CASSMSRGAYGYTF.

This CDR3 reads CASSRYGGVTDTQYF. CDR3 nucleotides: TGTGCCAGCAGCCGTTACGGGGGGGTCACGGATACGCAGTATTTT. The V and J genes are TRBV7-3 and TRBJ2-3, with 8 bases fitting TRBD2. The germline gives CDR1 SGHTA, CDR2 FQGTGA. The junction had 10 bases not matched to a gene; V was cut back by 5 bases and J by 6 bases. The CDR3 is 15 amino acids.

In this sample, this clone turned up a few times. This chain links TRBV4-1 with TRBJ2-3, with 8 bases that match TRBD2. The junction had 6 bases not matched to a gene; V was cut back by 0 bases and J by 1 base. Germline V gene data show CDR1 as MGHRA and CDR2 as YSYEKL. The CDR3 loop spans 17 amino acids. DNA for the CDR3: TGCGCCAGCAGCCAAGATCCGATTAGCGGGGGCACAGATACGCAGTATTTT. It is translated as CASSQDPISGGTDTQYF.

For the CDR3, the DNA is TGTGCCAGCAGCAAACGGGACAGGGGGCTGCCCGGGGAGCTGTTTTTT. Its translation: CASSKRDRGLPGELFF. The chain combines TRBV21-1 with TRBJ2-2; the table's D call of TRBD1 was not tested on the DNA. TRBV21-1 constitutes a pseudogene. The CDR3 sequence is 16 residues long.

J is TRBJ2-3 and V is TRBV4-1; TRBD2 might be the D (5 bases). The CDR3 runs to 15 residues. Trimming shortened V by 3 bases and J by 6 bases, and 16 bases separated the two germline ends. In germline, CDR1 is MGHRA, CDR2 YSYEKL. The chain's CDR3 is CASSHRSGPRDTQYF. For the CDR3, the DNA is TGCGCCAGCAGCCATCGAAGCGGCCCCCGGGATACGCAGTATTTT.

The chain has TRBV19 and TRBJ2-1; D might be TRBD1 (5 bases). The CDR3 is 14 amino acids. Trimming left V 6 bases short and J 5 bases short, with 14 bases between. Germline V gene sequence: CDR1 LNHDA, CDR2 SQIVND (reference sequence). This CDR3 is CASRTDSYNNEQFF. Here the CDR3 DNA reads TGTGCCAGTAGGACCGACAGCTATAACAATGAGCAGTTCTTC.

The genes are TRBV5-6 and TRBJ2-1; no reliable D call. Trimming removed 3 bases from V and 4 bases from J, with 11 bases in between. The CDR3 sequence is 14 residues long. Germline CDR1 reads SGHDT; CDR2 reads YYEEEE. The CDR3 region is CASSSHAHYNEQFF. In DNA, the CDR3 is TGTGCCAGCAGCTCACATGCCCATTACAATGAGCAGTTCTTC. Combining the CDR3 with reference TRBV5-6 and TRBJ2-1 gives the whole variable domain DAGVTQSPTHLIKTRGQQVTLRCSPKSGHDTVSWYQQALGQGPQFIFQYYEEEERQRGNFPDRFSGHQFPNYSSELNVNALLLGDSALYLCASSSHAHYNEQFFGPGTRLTVL.

V and J are TRBV5-1 and TRBJ2-7; D unresolved. Germline V CDR1 and CDR2: SGHRS, YFSETQ. The V end was cut by 0 bases, the J end by 6 bases, with 10 bases between. The CDR3 is 13 amino acids. CDR3 region: CASSLAGTSEQYF. The CDR3 nucleotides are TGCGCCAGCAGCTTGGCAGGCACCTCCGAGCAGTACTTC.

This chain connects TRBV5-1 to TRBJ2-5, with D unclear. The J call may be faulty, since TRBJ2-7 better matches the DNA end. Germline lookup yields CDR1 SGHRS and CDR2 YFSETQ. This CDR3 has 14 residues. CDR3 sequence reads: CASSLEHGRYEQYF. The CDR3 DNA reads as TGCGCCAGCAGCTTGGAACATGGGCGTTACGAGCAGTACTTC.

The chain carries TRBV5-1 and TRBJ2-7; TRBD2 matches at 10 bases. The CDR3 covers 14 residues. The J segment lost 8 bases and the V segment lost 0 bases, leaving 5 bases of the junction unmatched. CDR1 is SGHRS, CDR2 YFSETQ, per germline. DNA for the CDR3: TGCGCCAGCAGCTTGGAAGCTAGCGGGAGCCAGCAGTACTTC. It codes for CASSLEASGSQQYF.

The chain combines TRBV6-1 with TRBJ2-2; maybe TRBD1 (5 bases). CDR1 and CDR2 (germline): MNHNS, SASEGT. This CDR3 comprises 15 residues. V was shortened by 4 bases and J by 4 bases, with 13 bases between the two germline ends. Here the CDR3 DNA reads TGTGCCAGCAGTGGACAGCCCCTTAGCACCGGGGAGCTGTTTTTT. Residues: CASSGQPLSTGELFF.

The chain recombines TRBV5-1 with TRBJ2-2, with 12 bases that match TRBD2. V gave up 2 bases and J gave up 5 bases; unmatched junction bases: 4. This CDR3 contains 16 residues. Germline V gives CDR1 SGHRS, CDR2 YFSETQ. The CDR3 DNA reads as TGCGCCAGCAGCTTTACTAGCGGGGGGTCGACCGGGGAGCTGTTTTTT. It is translated as CASSFTSGGSTGELFF.

This clone was found a few times. The V and J genes are TRBV27 and TRBJ2-3; maybe TRBD1 (6 bases). Germline-derived CDR1 and CDR2 are MNHEY and SMNVEV (reference sequence). V lost 1 base and J 5 bases, leaving 10 bases between the germline ends. The CDR3 loop spans 14 amino acids. The CDR3 nucleotides read TGTGCCAGCAGTTTATTAGGGGGTAAAGATACGCAGTATTTT. It specifies CASSLLGGKDTQYF.

This chain uses TRBV2 with TRBJ2-7; D is possibly TRBD2 (6 bases). The CDR3 length is 15 residues. V dropped 5 bases and J dropped 6 bases, with 20 bases sitting between them. Germline loops: CDR1 SNHLY, CDR2 FYNNEI. The CDR3 nucleotides read TGTGCCAGCAGTAACGAGGGGCCAGCGGGTGGCGAGCAGTACTTC. This sequence encodes CASSNEGPAGGEQYF.

V usage is TRBV7-2 and J usage is TRBJ2-2; TRBD2 aligns across 10 bases. V lost 5 bases, J lost 5 bases, and 14 bases stayed unmatched. The CDR3 is 18 residues long. Germline V CDR1 and CDR2: SGHTA, FQGNSA. For the CDR3, the DNA is TGTGCCAGCAGCCTACCTCGTGAGCTAGCGGGAGAAACCGGGGAGCTGTTTTTT. This codes for CASSLPRELAGETGELFF.

This clone has just one count. The gene calls are TRBV11-2 and TRBJ2-4, with D possibly matching TRBD2 (5 bases). The CDR3 is 14 amino acids. Germline V lookup: CDR1 SGHAT, CDR2 FQNNGV. Trimming removed 3 bases from V and 1 base from J, with 7 bases in between. The CDR3 nucleotides read TGTGCCAGCAGCTTGCGGGTGGCCAAAAACATTCAGTACTTC. It encodes CASSLRVAKNIQYF.

The V call is TRBV11-2, the J call TRBJ2-1, with TRBD2 matching 10 bases. This CDR3 spans 16 amino acids. Germline assignment: CDR1 SGHAT and CDR2 FQNNGV. With 5 bases clipped from V and 2 bases from J, the junction kept 6 bases outside the gene matches. In DNA form, the CDR3 reads TGTGCCAGCAGCCGACAGCGGGGGGGGGCCTACAATGAGCAGTTCTTC. Translation gives CASSRQRGGAYNEQFF.

The J gene is TRBJ2-5, the V gene TRBV10-2; 10 bases agree with TRBD2. V shed 7 bases, J shed 5 bases, and the junction held 4 bases outside the gene matches. This CDR3 comprises 13 residues. Germline CDR1 reads WSHSY; CDR2 reads SAAADI. This CDR3 is CASTPSGGETQYF. The CDR3 nucleotides are TGCGCCAGCACCCCTAGCGGGGGTGAGACCCAGTACTTC.

The V and J genes are TRBV7-9 and TRBJ2-1; TRBD2 is a possible D gene (5 bases). CDR1 SEHNR and CDR2 FQNEAQ come from the germline V gene (reference sequence). This CDR3 region has 14 residues. Trimming took 5 bases from V and 8 from J, leaving 16 bases between them. Here the CDR3 DNA reads TGTGCCAGCAGCCCCGTCCTCGGGAATCATGAGCAGTTCTTC. This translates into CASSPVLGNHEQFF.

The chain employs TRBV6-6 and TRBJ2-3, with TRBD1 matching over 8 bases. The germline gives CDR1 MNHNY, CDR2 SVGAGI (reference sequence). The CDR3 is 15 residues long. J lost 6 bases, V lost 5 bases, and 10 bases had no gene match. DNA of the CDR3: TGTGCCAGCAGTACGGGACAGGCCTTTTGGGATACGCAGTATTTT. It codes for CASSTGQAFWDTQYF.